This T cell receptor (beta chain) was recorded in a study of blood T cell repertoires in COVID-19. Study-level background: Samples of COVID-19 (acute and convalescent) were obtained from the United States, Italy and Spain. The analysed material was cDNA or gDNA that came from T cells, B-cell-depleted T cells, or PBMCs.

This clone was observed a few times. Original analysis: Cell counts per sample came from amplifying reference gene primers. Measured with immunoSEQ multiplex PCR; TCRdb has only the in-frame clones, and not every one. V and J calls and clone size are as listed in that table; D and trimming were resolved from the DNA. The data hold a few hundred thousand clones, with more than 70% observed a single time. CDR1 is KGHSH, CDR2 LQKENI, per germline. The CDR3 length is 11 residues. Trimming took off 4 bases at V and 7 bases at J, with 4 bases between the two ends. The chain uses TRBV18 and TRBJ2-2; no definite D call. The specimen was peripheral blood. The clonotype comes from a woman aged 45-60 years who had recovered from COVID-19. The CDR3 here is CASSLVGELFF. The DNA for the CDR3 is TGTGCCAGCTCACTAGTCGGGGAGCTGTTTTTT.